This TCR beta chain stems from a study of T cell repertoires in cytomegalovirus infection. Study details: In public TCR beta signatures, there were indications of both CMV infection and matching HLA type.

Study-wide results and caveats: Summed frequency of shared TCR beta families picked out CMV carriers who also had the relevant HLA. The response measured ex vivo was dominated by TCR beta clonotypes (HLA-C-restricted and CMV-specific).

Concerning this clonotype: Its specificity is unknown. The conserved final phenylalanine or tryptophan is absent from the CDR3, which likely points to a read error.

J lost 2 bases, V lost 11 bases, and 17 bases had no gene match. The CDR3 runs 17 residues. Germline V lookup: CDR1 SGHVS, CDR2 FNYEAQ. TCRdb fed the reads into MiXCR, producing one record per CDR3 protein. The sample lists a few hundred thousand distinct CDR3 sequences, 25% occurring once. This chain links TRBV7-6 with TRBJ2-5; 10 nucleotides match TRBD2. The origin of this receptor is a human donor in good health (CMV status not recorded). Some clones in this sample may be carry-over from other donors' samples. Material: cultured PBMCs, obtained from culture after CMV antigen stimulation. The CDR3 coding sequence is TGTGCCGGATATTCTGGCGCAGGACTAGCGGATCAAGAGACCCAGTACTAC. Translating gives CAGYSGAGLADQETQYY.